This record covers a single T cell receptor (beta chain). Vbeta (60) and Jbeta (13) primers were used in the PCR. The table came from immunoSEQ multiplex PCR; TCRdb's copy has only in-frame clones and leaves some out. The repertoire holds around 120,000 clones, with approximately 80% as singletons. The CDR3 has 17 amino acids. Germline CDR1 SGHVS, CDR2 FQNEAQ. V was clipped by 1 base and J by 6 bases; unmatched bases: 10. The entry originates in a study of cytomegalovirus exposure and HLA in healthy donors. The gene calls are TRBV7-8 and TRBJ2-1, with 9 bases matching TRBD2. Sequenced: PBMCs. This TCR was recovered from a girl aged 2-10 years in good health and CMV-seronegative. The CDR3 coding sequence is TGTGCCAGCAGCTTAGTTTTAGCGGGGGTTGCTCTCAATGAGCAGTTCTTC. Protein product: CASSLVLAGVALNEQFF.